This entry features one T cell receptor beta chain sequence. The antigen remains undetermined. Related graft donors supplied nonmyeloablative bone marrow transplants, and mixed chimerism was transient. CD4+CD25+CD127- Tregs, CD4+CD25- non-Tregs, CD4 and CD8 cells were sorted. This sample is part of a study of Tregs in tolerant kidney transplant recipients. Study-wide points: Few patients were studied, so findings need validation in larger groups. Expanding Tregs on activated donor B cells appeared to best identify donor-specific TCRbeta clones.

The method was immunoSEQ multiplex PCR; TCRdb's version includes in-frame clones alone and lacks a portion of them. The sample lists fewer than 95,000 clones, approximately 93% seen once, with 1.6% in the top ten. The TCR originated in a human patient who received a combined kidney and bone marrow transplant. Certain T cells may be donor cells from the graft. The material was CD4+ T cells from blood (PBMCs), obtained 12 months after the transplant.

The CDR3 is CASSKGLSYEQYF. In nucleotides, the CDR3 is TGTGCCAGCAGCAAGGGACTGTCCTACGAGCAGTACTTC. The rearrangement joins TRBV7-9 to TRBJ2-7, with D perhaps matching TRBD2 (6 bases). This CDR3 spans 13 amino acids. CDR1 is SEHNR and CDR2 is FQNEAQ in the germline V gene (reference sequence). Trimming took 5 bases from V and 1 from J, leaving 9 bases between them.